This record looks at one T cell receptor (beta chain) sequence and its context. Study members were between about 18 and 95 years old and lived in about two dozen US regions. Cohort 3 donors counted as recovered after two negative PCRs, clearance, or resolved symptoms. The V segment lost 4 bases and the J segment 0 bases; nucleotides outside the gene matches: 12. The CDR3 totals 17 residues. Germline assignment: CDR1 SQVTM and CDR2 ANQGSEA. Study processing details: Estimation of nucleated cell counts relied on the amplification of reference gene primers. This table comes from immunoSEQ multiplex PCR, and its TCRdb copy is limited to in-frame clones, with some not included. V and J calls plus clone size are reproduced from that table; the DNA served to infer D and trimming. This sample has around 250,000 clones, with 75% to 90% found just once. This record comes from a study of blood T cell repertoires in COVID-19. Study background: Samples taken during acute and convalescent COVID-19 were collected in the United States, Italy and Spain.

The clonotype comes from a woman in her 50s who had recovered from COVID-19. J is TRBJ1-2 and V is TRBV29-1; TRBD1 matches at 9 bases. Sample: PBMCs or T cells enriched from blood (not recorded which). DNA for the CDR3: TGCAGCGTTGGAGGGACAGGGAACGACAACCCTAACTATGGCTACACCTTC. Its translation is CSVGGTGNDNPNYGYTF.